This T cell receptor (beta chain) was sequenced for a study of T cell changes during pregnancy in multiple sclerosis. TCRdb keeps only in-frame clones here, not all; method: immunoSEQ multiplex PCR. This table holds about 86,000 clones, more than 85% found once. This CDR3 has 16 amino acids. CDR1 and CDR2 (germline): SGHDN, FVKESK. The J segment lost 3 bases and the V segment lost 6 bases, leaving 11 bases of the junction unmatched. This clone was seen only a few times. The sequences come from peripheral blood, collected in the first trimester of pregnancy. The TCR sequence derives from a female donor in good health, enrolled as a control in a pregnancy study. The chain recombines TRBV14 with TRBJ2-7; 10 bases align to TRBD1. DNA of the CDR3: TGTGCCAGCAGTCCGGGACAGGGGACCCATTTCTACGAGCAGTACTTC. It encodes CASSPGQGTHFYEQYF.